Presented here are 18 T cell receptor beta chains from one specimen sequenced in a study of monozygotic twins with inflammatory bowel disease. With the 5' RACE reads reprocessed, TCRdb shows one record per CDR3 protein and no DNA. The sample shows fewer than 550,000 distinct CDR3 sequences, and more than 2% sits with its ten largest clones. What was sequenced was blood. The receptors here all came from a human donor with ulcerative colitis or Crohn's disease, or a healthy co-twin of an affected twin (not recorded which).

This chain's CDR3 is CSARLSGIAFF. The chain joins TRBV20-1 to TRBJ1-1; TCRdb indicates TRBD1, and absent DNA this call remains unverified. The CDR3 has 11 residues. Germline values: CDR1 DFQATT, CDR2 SNEGSKA (reference sequence).

The chain links TRBV5-1 to TRBJ2-7. The germline gives CDR1 SGHRS, CDR2 YFSETQ. There are 14 residues in the CDR3. This chain's CDR3 is CASSLDRVGYEQYF. Combining the CDR3 with reference TRBV5-1 and TRBJ2-7 gives the whole variable domain KAGVTQTPRYLIKTRGQQVTLSCSPISGHRSVSWYQQTPGQGLQFLFEYFSETQRNKGNFPGRFSGRQFSNSRSEMNVSTLELGDSALYLCASSLDRVGYEQYFGPGTRLTVT.

The chain employs TRBV6-2 or TRBV6-3 and TRBJ2-7; checking the TCRdb D call of TRBD2 is not possible without DNA. CDR1 and CDR2 from the germline V gene are MNHEY and SVGEGT. The CDR3 is 15 residues long. CDR3 residues: CASSHTGTSGPQQYF.

CDR3 sequence: CASSLYYNEQFF. V and J are TRBV14 and TRBJ2-1. The CDR3 contains 12 residues. Looked up from germline, CDR1 is SGHDN and CDR2 is FVKESK.

The chain links TRBV20-1 to TRBJ2-5. Germline-derived CDR1 and CDR2 are DFQATT and SNEGSKA (reference sequence). CDR3 length equals 13 residues. CDR3 loop: CSARELARETQYF.

The chain employs TRBV7-2 and TRBJ1-2; the D gene TCRdb calls, TRBD1, cannot be checked with no DNA. CDR3 length: 13 amino acids. Germline CDR1 and CDR2: SGHTA and FQGNSA. The CDR3 is CASGTTGGFGYTF.

The chain uses TRBV6-5 and TRBJ2-2. The germline gives CDR1 MNHEY, CDR2 SVGAGI. The length of the CDR3 is 11 residues. This chain's CDR3 is CASRNVAELFF.

The rearrangement uses TRBV24-1 and TRBJ2-1; the TCRdb call, TRBD1, lacks DNA for checking. The V gene's germline CDR1 is KGHDR and CDR2 SFDVKD. The CDR3 loop spans 13 amino acids. The CDR3 protein is CATSDSPGDEQFF.

This CDR3 is CASSSIGRGNEQFF. The J gene is TRBJ2-1, the V gene TRBV7-2; the TCRdb D gene call, TRBD2, has no DNA to confirm it. Germline V gene lookup returns CDR1 SGHTA and CDR2 FQGNSA. This CDR3 region has 14 residues.

The chain carries TRBV5-1 and TRBJ1-5; as DNA is missing, the TRBD1 call by TCRdb cannot be tested. The CDR3 totals 14 residues. Germline V gene lookup returns CDR1 SGHRS and CDR2 YFSETQ. The CDR3 here is CASSRDRDHQPQHF.

The chain links TRBV12-5 to TRBJ2-3; with no DNA, the TCRdb D assignment of TRBD1 cannot be verified. This CDR3 spans 16 amino acids. Germline assignment: CDR1 LGHNT and CDR2 FRNRAP. CDR3 residues: CASGLGNRGSTDTQYF.

The chain's CDR3 is CASSFGPTYGYTF. The chain joins TRBV27 to TRBJ1-2. The germline V gene encodes CDR1 MNHEY and CDR2 SMNVEV (reference sequence). This CDR3 is built from 13 residues.

The CDR3 spells CASSRRNRDREDEQFF. The chain is built from TRBV27 and TRBJ2-1; TCRdb lists TRBD1, though no DNA is available to test this call. In germline, CDR1 is MNHEY, CDR2 SMNVEV (reference sequence). This CDR3 is built from 16 residues.

The V call is TRBV5-1, the J call TRBJ2-5; checking the TCRdb D call of TRBD2 is not possible without DNA. This CDR3 comprises 13 residues. Germline V gene data show CDR1 as SGHRS and CDR2 as YFSETQ. CDR3 loop: CASSRRIQETQYF.

The chain combines TRBV5-1 with TRBJ2-7; TCRdb indicates TRBD2, and absent DNA this call remains unverified. CDR1 and CDR2 from the germline V gene are SGHRS and YFSETQ. This CDR3 is 15 amino acids long. CDR3 amino acids: CASSLSPAGADEQYF. The whole variable domain, filled in from reference TRBV5-1 and TRBJ2-7, reads KAGVTQTPRYLIKTRGQQVTLSCSPISGHRSVSWYQQTPGQGLQFLFEYFSETQRNKGNFPGRFSGRQFSNSRSEMNVSTLELGDSALYLCASSLSPAGADEQYFGPGTRLTVT.

The chain employs TRBV7-2 and TRBJ1-1; TCRdb's assignment of TRBD1 cannot be checked, as there is no DNA. Germline CDR1 reads SGHTA; CDR2 reads FQGNSA. This CDR3 region has 14 residues. The chain's CDR3 is CASSLQGAYTEAFF.

The V gene is TRBV7-2, the J gene TRBJ1-1; TCRdb gives TRBD1 as the D gene, but with no DNA this cannot be confirmed. The CDR3 covers 15 residues. The germline gives CDR1 SGHTA, CDR2 FQGNSA. The CDR3: CASSLAGGVNTEAFF.

This chain connects TRBV20-1 to TRBJ2-3; lacking DNA, the TRBD1 call made by TCRdb goes unchecked. This CDR3 has 12 residues. The germline V gene encodes CDR1 DFQATT and CDR2 SNEGSKA (reference sequence). The CDR3 sequence: CSVPPTGTGQYF.